This TCR beta chain was observed in a study of human T cells and chemical hapten exposure. Study background: The upper back received 0.01% DPC by patch testing, with results read at 6 days.

MiXCR, run by TCRdb on the RACE reads, gives a single entry per CDR3 protein. The table has about 93,000 distinct CDR3 sequences, around 7.9% seen once; the top ten hold approximately 2.4%. This clonotype was observed at least ten times. Time point indicated: pre-sensitization, week 0. The sample's treatment: therapeutic diphenylcyclopropenone sensitization with weekly scalp DPC. Blood was drawn before each patch test was applied. People who gave samples had alopecia, were 18 to 70 years old, and were suitable for DPC. Germline loops: CDR1 SEHNR, CDR2 FQNEAQ (reference sequence). V lost 4 bases and J lost 2, with 11 bases in between. The CDR3 has 14 amino acids.

The V and J genes are TRBV7-9 and TRBJ1-2; unclear D gene. The receptor was derived from a man aged 40-50 years with alopecia areata. Some clones in this sample may be carry-over from other donors' samples. The specimen was whole blood, collected in connection with sensitization to the hapten diphenylcyclopropenone (DPC). CDR3 coding DNA: TGTGCCAGCAGCTCCCCGACTGGAAACTATGGCTACACCTTC. It translates to CASSSPTGNYGYTF.